A single sample is the source of the 9 T cell receptor beta chains below, sequenced in a study of molecular identifiers for immune sequencing clone quantification (dated by TCRdb to the late 2010s). Library preparation employed PCR. The data were produced on an Illumina HiSeq 4000. Clones were called with MiXCR by TCRdb after fastp trimmed the public reads at Q25, and only in-frame beta chains were retained. Identical CDR3 proteins give one entry, which carries the most common genes and DNA. Across this sample there are 10,000 or so distinct CDR3 sequences, with approximately 20% seen only once. Roughly 1.8% of the sample goes to the ten largest clones. The sequenced sample consisted of naive CD8+ T cells from blood, with Jurkat cell RNA spiked in. The sample's cell subset or site label, in plain terms: FACS-sorted CD8+CD4-CCR7+CD45RA+ naive T cells. All receptors come from a human donor in good health. Some libraries in this study had Jurkat cell RNA spiked in.

This clonotype is judged medium-sized. The rearrangement links TRBV4-2 to TRBJ2-2; 10 bases agree with TRBD2. With V trimmed by 7 bases and J by 0 bases, 8 bases remained unmatched. Per germline, CDR1 LGHNA and CDR2 YNFKEQ. This CDR3 spans 17 amino acids. CDR3 bases: TGTGCCAGCATAAAAGCGGGAGGGCCATCGAACACCGGGGAGCTGTTTTTT. It translates to CASIKAGGPSNTGELFF.

The V gene is TRBV11-1, the J gene TRBJ2-7; D remains ambiguous. The CDR3 covers 14 residues. Trimming shortened V by 5 bases and J by 0 bases, and 11 bases separated the two germline ends. CDR1 SGHAT and CDR2 FQDESV come from the germline V gene (reference sequence). Here the CDR3 reads CASSVGRFSYEQYF. CDR3 sequence (DNA): TGTGCCAGCAGCGTCGGACGCTTCTCCTACGAGCAGTACTTC.

This clonotype is medium-sized. This chain joins TRBV10-3 and TRBJ2-7; D unclear. V was trimmed by 3 bases and J by 5 bases, leaving 11 bases between them. Germline assignment: CDR1 ENHRY and CDR2 SYGVKD. The CDR3 runs to 13 residues. CDR3 protein: CAISDPGRHEQYF. CDR3 coding DNA: TGTGCCATCAGTGATCCCGGGCGGCACGAGCAGTACTTC.

By share, this clonotype ranks as medium-sized. The V call is TRBV30, the J call TRBJ2-1, with 11 bases identical to TRBD2. Trimming at V came to 1 base and at J to 4 bases, leaving 0 bases not matched to a gene. There are 14 residues in the CDR3. The germline V gene has CDR1 GTSNPN and CDR2 SVGIG (reference sequence). CDR3 residues: CAWSGLAGYNEQFF. CDR3 nucleotides: TGTGCCTGGAGTGGACTAGCGGGGTACAATGAGCAGTTCTTC. The entire variable domain, with the rest obtained from reference TRBV30 and TRBJ2-1, is as follows: SQTIHQWPATLVQPVGSPLSLECTVEGTSNPNLYWYRQAAGRGLQLLFYSVGIGQISSEVPQNLSASRPQDRQFILSSKKLLLSDSGFYLCAWSGLAGYNEQFFGPGTRLTVL.

This clonotype has at least ten counts. The chain combines TRBV12-3 or TRBV12-4 with TRBJ1-5, with a weak D call TRBD1 (5 bases). The CDR3 spans 15 residues. Trimming removed 3 bases at V and 5 bases at J, with 14 bases between. CDR3 residues: CASSFRGDPYQPQHF. The DNA of the CDR3 is TGTGCCAGCAGTTTTAGAGGGGATCCCTATCAGCCCCAGCATTTT.

This chain links TRBV27 with TRBJ1-1, with 7 positions matching TRBD1. Germline assignment: CDR1 MNHEY and CDR2 SMNVEV (reference sequence). V trimming: 2 bases; J trimming: 11 bases; junction bases outside the gene matches: 17. CDR3 length: 16 residues. CDR3 DNA sequence: TGTGCCAGCAGTTTAGGGGCCGGGACAGTCCATGAGGAGGCTTTCTTT. Translating it yields CASSLGAGTVHEEAFF.

V usage is TRBV6-2 or TRBV6-3 and J usage is TRBJ2-2; no clear D gene. V lost 0 bases to trimming and J lost 4 bases, with 9 bases between them. The CDR3 loop spans 15 amino acids. Germline CDR1 reads MNHEY; CDR2 reads SVGEGT. For the CDR3, the DNA is TGTGCCAGCAGTTACTCGGGCTACAGCACCGGGGAGCTGTTTTTT. It specifies CASSYSGYSTGELFF.

By share, this clonotype ranks as medium-sized. This chain links TRBV7-8 with TRBJ2-3, with no clear D. This CDR3 is built from 12 residues. Germline loops: CDR1 SGHVS, CDR2 FQNEAQ. V lost 5 bases, J lost 4 bases, and 7 bases lay in between. The CDR3 DNA sequence: TGTGCCAGCAGCCTAGGGCCAGATACGCAGTATTTT. This codes for CASSLGPDTQYF.

The V and J genes are TRBV11-2 and TRBJ2-7; D is unresolved. CDR3 length: 12 residues. V lost 1 base, J lost 6 bases, and 7 bases lay in between. CDR1 and CDR2 (germline): SGHAT, FQNNGV. The CDR3 loop reads CASSLGLGEQYF. The CDR3 DNA reads TGTGCCAGCAGCTTAGGGTTGGGCGAGCAGTACTTC. Drawing the rest from reference TRBV11-2 and TRBJ2-7, the complete variable domain is EAGVAQSPRYKIIEKRQSVAFWCNPISGHATLYWYQQILGQGPKLLIQFQNNGVVDDSQLPKDRFSAERLKGVDSTLKIQPAKLEDSAVYLCASSLGLGEQYFGPGTRLTVT.